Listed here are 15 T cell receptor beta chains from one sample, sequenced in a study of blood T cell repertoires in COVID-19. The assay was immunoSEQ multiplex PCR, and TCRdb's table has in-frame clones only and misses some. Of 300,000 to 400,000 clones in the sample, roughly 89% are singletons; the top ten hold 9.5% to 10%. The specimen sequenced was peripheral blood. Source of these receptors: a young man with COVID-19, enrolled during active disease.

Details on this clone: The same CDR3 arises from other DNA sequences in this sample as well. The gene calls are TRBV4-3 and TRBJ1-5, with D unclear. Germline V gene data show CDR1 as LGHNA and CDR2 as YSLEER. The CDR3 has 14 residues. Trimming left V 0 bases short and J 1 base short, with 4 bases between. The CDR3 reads CASSQDRSNQPQHF. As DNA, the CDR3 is TGCGCCAGCAGCCAAGACAGGAGCAATCAGCCCCAGCATTTT.

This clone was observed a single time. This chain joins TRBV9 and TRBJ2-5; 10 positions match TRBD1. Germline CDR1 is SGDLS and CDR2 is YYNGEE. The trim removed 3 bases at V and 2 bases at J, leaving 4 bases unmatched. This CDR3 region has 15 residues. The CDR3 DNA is TGTGCCAGCAGCGCGGACAGGGGGGGACAAGAGACCCAGTACTTC. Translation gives CASSADRGGQETQYF.

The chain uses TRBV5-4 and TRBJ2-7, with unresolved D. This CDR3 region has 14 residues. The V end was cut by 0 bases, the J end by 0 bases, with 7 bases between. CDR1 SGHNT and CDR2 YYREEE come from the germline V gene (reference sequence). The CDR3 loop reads CASSLGGYSYEQYF. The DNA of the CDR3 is TGTGCCAGCAGCTTGGGCGGATACTCCTACGAGCAGTACTTC.

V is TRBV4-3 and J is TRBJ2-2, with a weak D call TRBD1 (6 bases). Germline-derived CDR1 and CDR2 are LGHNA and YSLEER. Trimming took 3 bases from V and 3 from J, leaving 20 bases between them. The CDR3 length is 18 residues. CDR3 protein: CASSQGAWQGSDTGELFF. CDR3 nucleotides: TGCGCCAGCAGCCAGGGGGCCTGGCAGGGATCGGACACCGGGGAGCTGTTTTTT.

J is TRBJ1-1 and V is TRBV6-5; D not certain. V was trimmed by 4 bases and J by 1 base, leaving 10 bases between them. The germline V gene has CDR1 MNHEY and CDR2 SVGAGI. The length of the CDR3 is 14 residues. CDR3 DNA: TGTGCCAGCAGTTCCCCCCCAGGGAACACTGAAGCTTTCTTT. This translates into CASSSPPGNTEAFF.

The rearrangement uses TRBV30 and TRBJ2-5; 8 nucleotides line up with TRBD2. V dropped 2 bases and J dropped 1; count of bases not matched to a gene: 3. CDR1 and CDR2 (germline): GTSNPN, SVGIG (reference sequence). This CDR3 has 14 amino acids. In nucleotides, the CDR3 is TGTGCCTGGAGTCGGGGGACTAGCCAAGAGACCCAGTACTTC. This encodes CAWSRGTSQETQYF.

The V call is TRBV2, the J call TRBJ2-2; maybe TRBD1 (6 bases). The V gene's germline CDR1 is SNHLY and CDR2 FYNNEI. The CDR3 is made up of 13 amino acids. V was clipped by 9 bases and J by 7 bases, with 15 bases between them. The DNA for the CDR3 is TGTGCCAGTGACAGGACTCGTGACGGGGAGCTGTTTTTT. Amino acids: CASDRTRDGELFF.

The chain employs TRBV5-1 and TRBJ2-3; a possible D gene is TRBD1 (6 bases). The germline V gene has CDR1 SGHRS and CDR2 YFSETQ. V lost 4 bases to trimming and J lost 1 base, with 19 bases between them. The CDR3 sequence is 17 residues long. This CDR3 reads CASSRGQLTAGTDTQYF. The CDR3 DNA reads TGCGCCAGCAGCCGGGGACAATTAACGGCCGGCACAGATACGCAGTATTTT. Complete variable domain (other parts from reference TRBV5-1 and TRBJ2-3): KAGVTQTPRYLIKTRGQQVTLSCSPISGHRSVSWYQQTPGQGLQFLFEYFSETQRNKGNFPGRFSGRQFSNSRSEMNVSTLELGDSALYLCASSRGQLTAGTDTQYFGPGTRLTVL.

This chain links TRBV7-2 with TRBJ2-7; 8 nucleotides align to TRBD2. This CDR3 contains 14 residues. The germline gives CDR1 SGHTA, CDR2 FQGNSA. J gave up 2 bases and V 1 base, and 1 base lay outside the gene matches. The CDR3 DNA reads TGTGCCAGCAGCTTAGGGACTAGCACCTACGAGCAGTACTTC. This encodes CASSLGTSTYEQYF.

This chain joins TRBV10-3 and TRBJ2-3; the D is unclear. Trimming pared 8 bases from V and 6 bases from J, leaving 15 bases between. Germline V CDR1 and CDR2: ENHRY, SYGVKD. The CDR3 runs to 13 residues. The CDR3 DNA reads TGTGCCATCGAGGCTAGTCAGAGGGATACGCAGTATTTT. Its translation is CAIEASQRDTQYF.

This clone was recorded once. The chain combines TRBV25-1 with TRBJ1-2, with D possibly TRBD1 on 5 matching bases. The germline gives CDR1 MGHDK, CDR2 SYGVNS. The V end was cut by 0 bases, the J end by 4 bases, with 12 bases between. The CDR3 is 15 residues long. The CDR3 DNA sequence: TGTGCCAGCAGTGAATACCCCGACAGCCCCTATGGCTACACCTTC. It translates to CASSEYPDSPYGYTF.

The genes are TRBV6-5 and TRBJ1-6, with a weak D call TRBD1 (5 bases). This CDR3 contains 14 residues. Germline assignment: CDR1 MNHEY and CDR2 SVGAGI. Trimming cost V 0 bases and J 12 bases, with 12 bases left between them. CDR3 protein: CASSYSEERGPLHF. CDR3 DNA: TGTGCCAGCAGTTACTCCGAGGAAAGGGGACCCCTCCACTTT.

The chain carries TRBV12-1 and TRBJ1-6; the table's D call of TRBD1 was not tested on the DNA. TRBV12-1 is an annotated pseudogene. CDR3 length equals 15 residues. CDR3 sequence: CASSSLRVNNSPLHF. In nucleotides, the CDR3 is TGTGCCAGCAGCTCACTCAGGGTGAATAATTCACCCCTCCACTTT.

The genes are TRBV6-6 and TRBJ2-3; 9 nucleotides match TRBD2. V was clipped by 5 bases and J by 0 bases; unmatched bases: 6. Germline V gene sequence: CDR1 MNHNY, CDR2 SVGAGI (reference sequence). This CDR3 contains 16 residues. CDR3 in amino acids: CASSPWREGSTDTQYF. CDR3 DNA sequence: TGTGCCAGCAGTCCGTGGCGGGAGGGCAGCACAGATACGCAGTATTTT.

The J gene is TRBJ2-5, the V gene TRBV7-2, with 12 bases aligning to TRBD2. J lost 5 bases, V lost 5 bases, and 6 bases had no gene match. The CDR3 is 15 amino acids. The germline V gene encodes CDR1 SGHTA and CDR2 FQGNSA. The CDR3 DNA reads TGTGCCAGCAGCCCTAGCGGGGGGGCCGTGGAGACCCAGTACTTC. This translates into CASSPSGGAVETQYF.